The rows below give T cell receptor beta chains drawn from one sample of a study of patients and donors after allogeneic stem cell transplantation. TCRdb reanalysed the RT-PCR reads using MiXCR and keeps one entry per CDR3 protein. The sample includes 25,000 to 30,000 distinct CDR3 sequences, 7.5% to 9% seen only once; the top ten take around 50%. Sequenced: blood, either unsorted or a sorted T cell fraction (not recorded which). All receptors come from a human donor who was either an allogeneic HSCT recipient or a stem cell or donor lymphocyte infusion donor (not recorded which). It is not recorded whose cells these are; they may come from a transplant donor. The CDR3 runs from the conserved cysteine through the conserved F or W. Fields, in order: CDR3 length, clone size, J gene, V gene, CDR3 protein. Some rows have no size entry. The others give once, few or many, or a class for an expanded clone.

13,NA,TRBJ2-5,TRBV5-1,CASSTGLAETQYF
13,many,TRBJ2-5,TRBV27,CASSLRRDETQYF
16,few,TRBJ2-7,TRBV4-1,CASSQGGGQGVYEQYF
16,many,TRBJ2-7,TRBV28,CASSPPQRGLYYEQYF
14,few,TRBJ2-5,TRBV10-2,CASSRDRYEETQYF
17,NA,TRBJ1-1,TRBV7-9,CVNSLVSAGPLDTEAFF
15,few,TRBJ2-2,TRBV5-1,CASTPSGRNTGELFF
16,many,TRBJ2-2,TRBV18,CASSAGLAGDSGELFF
14,many,TRBJ2-7,TRBV5-1,CASSDPGPSHEQYF
15,NA,TRBJ1-2,TRBV10-3,CAISPDSLLNYGYTF
14,NA,TRBJ2-1,TRBV4-2,CASTSGNSYNEQFF
15,few,TRBJ1-4,TRBV9,CASSAPSGGNEKLFF
14,medium-sized,TRBJ2-7,TRBV7-9,CASTPPWGTYEQYF
17,many,TRBJ2-2,TRBV6-1,CASSRVLLGGFPGELFF
14,NA,TRBJ1-2,TRBV5-4,CASSLGTGRNGYTF
13,many,TRBJ2-7,TRBV10-2,CASSEEASGEQYF
14,many,TRBJ1-2,TRBV20-1,CSARQPGTNYGYTF
15,few,TRBJ1-6,TRBV6-4,CASTPGKAYNSPLHF
13,many,TRBJ1-2,TRBV28,CASTYIQDYGYTF
14,NA,TRBJ2-7,TRBV7-9,CASSPQGESYEQYF
14,many,TRBJ2-1,TRBV30,CARSGRGFYNEQFF
17,many,TRBJ2-1,TRBV10-1,CASSEGAQFGSYNEQFF
15,NA,TRBJ2-3,TRBV7-6,CASSLGQGGTDTQYF
14,medium-sized,TRBJ1-1,TRBV7-2,CASSPGEWDKEAFF
12,many,TRBJ1-2,TRBV11-2,CASSRLTYGYTF